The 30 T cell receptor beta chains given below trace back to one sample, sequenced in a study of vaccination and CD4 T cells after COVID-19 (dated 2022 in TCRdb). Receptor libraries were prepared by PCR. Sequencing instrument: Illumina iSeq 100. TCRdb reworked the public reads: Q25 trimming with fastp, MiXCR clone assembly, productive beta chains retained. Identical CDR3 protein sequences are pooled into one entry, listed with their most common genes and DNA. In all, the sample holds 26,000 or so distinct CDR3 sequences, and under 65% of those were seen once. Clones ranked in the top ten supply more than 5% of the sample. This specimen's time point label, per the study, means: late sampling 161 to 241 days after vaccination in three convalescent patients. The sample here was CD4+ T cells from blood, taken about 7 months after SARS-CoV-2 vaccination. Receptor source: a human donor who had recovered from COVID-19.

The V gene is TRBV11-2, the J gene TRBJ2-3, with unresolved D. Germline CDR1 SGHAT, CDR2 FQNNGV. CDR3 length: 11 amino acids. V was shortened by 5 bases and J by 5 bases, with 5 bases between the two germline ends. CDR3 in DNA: TGTGCCAGCAGCGACCAAGATACGCAGTATTTT. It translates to CASSDQDTQYF.

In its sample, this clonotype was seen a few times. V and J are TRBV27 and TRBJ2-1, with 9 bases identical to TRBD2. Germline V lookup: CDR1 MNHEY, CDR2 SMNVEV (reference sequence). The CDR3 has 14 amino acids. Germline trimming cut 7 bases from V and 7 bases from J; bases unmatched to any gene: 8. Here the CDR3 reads CASTLAGGWNEQFF. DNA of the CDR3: TGTGCCAGCACGTTGGCGGGAGGGTGGAATGAGCAGTTCTTC.

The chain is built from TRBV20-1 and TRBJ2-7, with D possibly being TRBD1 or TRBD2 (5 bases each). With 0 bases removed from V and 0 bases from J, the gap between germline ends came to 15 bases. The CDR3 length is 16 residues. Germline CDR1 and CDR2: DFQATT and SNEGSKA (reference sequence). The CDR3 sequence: CSAREGLARASYEQYF. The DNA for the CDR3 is TGCAGTGCTAGAGAGGGGCTTGCGAGGGCCTCCTACGAGCAGTACTTC.

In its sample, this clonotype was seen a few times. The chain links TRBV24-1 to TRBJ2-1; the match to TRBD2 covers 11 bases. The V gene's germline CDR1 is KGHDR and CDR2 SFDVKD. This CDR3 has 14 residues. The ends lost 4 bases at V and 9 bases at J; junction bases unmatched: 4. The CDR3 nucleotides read TGTGCCACCAGTGAGGGACTAGCGGCAGGTGAGCAGTTCTTC. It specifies CATSEGLAAGEQFF.

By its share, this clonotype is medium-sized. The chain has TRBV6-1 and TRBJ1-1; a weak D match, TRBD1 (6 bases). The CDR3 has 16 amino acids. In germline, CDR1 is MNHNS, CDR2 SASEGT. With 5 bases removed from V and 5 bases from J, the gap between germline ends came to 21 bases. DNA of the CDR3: TGTGCCAGCAGTAGTGCAGCGGGGGCGGGAGGGACTGAAGCTTTCTTT. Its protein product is CASSSAAGAGGTEAFF.

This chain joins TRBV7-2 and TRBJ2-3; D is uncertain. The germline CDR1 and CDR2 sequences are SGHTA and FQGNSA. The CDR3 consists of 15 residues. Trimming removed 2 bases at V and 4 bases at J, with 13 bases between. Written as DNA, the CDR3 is TGTGCCAGCAGCTTAATTTCGCTAAGCGCAGATACGCAGTATTTT. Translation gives CASSLISLSADTQYF.

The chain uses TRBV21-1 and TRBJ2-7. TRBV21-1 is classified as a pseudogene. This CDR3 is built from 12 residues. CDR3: CASSKARHEQYF. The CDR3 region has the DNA TGTGCCAGCAGCAAAGCGAGGCACGAGCAGTACTTC.

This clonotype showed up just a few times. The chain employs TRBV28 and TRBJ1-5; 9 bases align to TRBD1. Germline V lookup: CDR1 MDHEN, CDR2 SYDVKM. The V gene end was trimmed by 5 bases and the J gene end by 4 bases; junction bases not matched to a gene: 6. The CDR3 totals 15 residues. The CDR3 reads CASSPQDRGNQPQHF. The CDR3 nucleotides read TGTGCCAGCAGTCCACAGGACAGGGGTAATCAGCCCCAGCATTTT.

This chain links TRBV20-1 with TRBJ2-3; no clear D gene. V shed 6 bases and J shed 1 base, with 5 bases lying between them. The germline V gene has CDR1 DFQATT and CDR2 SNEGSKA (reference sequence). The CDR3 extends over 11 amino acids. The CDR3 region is CSARGTDTQYF. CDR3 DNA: TGCAGTGCCCGGGGCACAGATACGCAGTATTTT.

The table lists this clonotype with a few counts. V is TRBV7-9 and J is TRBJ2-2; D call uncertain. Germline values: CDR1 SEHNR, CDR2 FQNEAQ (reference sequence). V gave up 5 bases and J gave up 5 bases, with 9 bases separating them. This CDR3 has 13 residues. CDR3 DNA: TGTGCCAGCAGCCCGGAGTGGACCGGGGAGCTGTTTTTT. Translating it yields CASSPEWTGELFF.

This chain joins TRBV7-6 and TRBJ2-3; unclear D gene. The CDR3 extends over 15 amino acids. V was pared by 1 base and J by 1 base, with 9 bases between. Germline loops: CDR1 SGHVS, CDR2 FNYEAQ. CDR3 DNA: TGTGCCAGCAGCTTAGGAGGATCGGGCACAGATACGCAGTATTTT. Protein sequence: CASSLGGSGTDTQYF.

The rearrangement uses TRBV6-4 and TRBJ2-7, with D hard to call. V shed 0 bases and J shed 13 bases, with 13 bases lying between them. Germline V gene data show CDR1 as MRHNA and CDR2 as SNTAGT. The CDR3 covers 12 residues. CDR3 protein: CASSDSGGNLYF. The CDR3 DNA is TGTGCCAGCAGTGACTCGGGTGGCAACCTTTACTTC.

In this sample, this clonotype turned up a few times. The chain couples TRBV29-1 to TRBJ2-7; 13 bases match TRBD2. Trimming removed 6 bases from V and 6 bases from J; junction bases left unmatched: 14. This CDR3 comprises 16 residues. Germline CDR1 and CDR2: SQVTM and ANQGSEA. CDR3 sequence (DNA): TGCAGCGTCATTCCCGGACTAGCGGGAGATCACGGCGAGCAGTACTTC. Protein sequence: CSVIPGLAGDHGEQYF.

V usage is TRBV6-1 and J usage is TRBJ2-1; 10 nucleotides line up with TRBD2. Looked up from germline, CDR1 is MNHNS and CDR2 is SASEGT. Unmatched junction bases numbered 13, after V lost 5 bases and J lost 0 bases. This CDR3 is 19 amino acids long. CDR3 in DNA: TGTGCCAGCAGTATGATACTAGCGGGATTTTCAAACTCCTACAATGAGCAGTTCTTC. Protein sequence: CASSMILAGFSNSYNEQFF.

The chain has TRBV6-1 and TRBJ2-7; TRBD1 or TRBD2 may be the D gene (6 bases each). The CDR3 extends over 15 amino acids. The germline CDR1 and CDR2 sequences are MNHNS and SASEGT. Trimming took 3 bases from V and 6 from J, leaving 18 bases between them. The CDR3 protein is CASSDRVEGGSEQYF. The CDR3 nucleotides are TGTGCCAGCAGTGATAGGGTCGAGGGGGGCTCCGAGCAGTACTTC.

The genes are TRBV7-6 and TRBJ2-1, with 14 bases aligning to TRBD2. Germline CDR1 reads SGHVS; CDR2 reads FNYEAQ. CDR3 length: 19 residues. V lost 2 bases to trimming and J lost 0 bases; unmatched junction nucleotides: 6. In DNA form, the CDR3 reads TGTGCCAGCAGCTTATCTAGACTAGCGGGAGGGTCCTCCTACAATGAGCAGTTCTTC. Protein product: CASSLSRLAGGSSYNEQFF. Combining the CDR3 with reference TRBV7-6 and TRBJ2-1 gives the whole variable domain GAGVSQSPRYKVTKRGQDVALRCDPISGHVSLYWYRQALGQGPEFLTYFNYEAQQDKSGLPNDRFSAERPEGSISTLTIQRTEQRDSAMYRCASSLSRLAGGSSYNEQFFGPGTRLTVL.

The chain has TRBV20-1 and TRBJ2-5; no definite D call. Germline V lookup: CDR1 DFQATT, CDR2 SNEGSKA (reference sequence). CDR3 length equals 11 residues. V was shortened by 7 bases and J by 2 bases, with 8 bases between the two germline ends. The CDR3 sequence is CSVPKQETQYF. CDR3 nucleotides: TGCAGTGTTCCGAAACAAGAGACCCAGTACTTC.

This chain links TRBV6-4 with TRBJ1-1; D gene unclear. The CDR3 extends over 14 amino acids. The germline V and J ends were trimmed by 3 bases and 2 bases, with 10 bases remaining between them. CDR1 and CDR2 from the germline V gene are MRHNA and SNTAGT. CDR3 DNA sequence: TGTGCCAGCAGTGAAGGGAACGATAACACTGAAGCTTTCTTT. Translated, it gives CASSEGNDNTEAFF.

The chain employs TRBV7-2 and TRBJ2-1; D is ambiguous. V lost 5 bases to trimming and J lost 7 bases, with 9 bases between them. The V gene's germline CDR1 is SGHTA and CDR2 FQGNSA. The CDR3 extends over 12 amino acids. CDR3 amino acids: CASSQTWNEQFF. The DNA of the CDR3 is TGTGCCAGCAGCCAGACTTGGAATGAGCAGTTCTTC.

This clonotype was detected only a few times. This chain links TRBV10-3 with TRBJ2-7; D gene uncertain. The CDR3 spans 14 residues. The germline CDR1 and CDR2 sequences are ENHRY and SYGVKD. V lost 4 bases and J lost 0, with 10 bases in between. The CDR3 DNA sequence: TGTGCCATCAGTGGTGGCACCAGCTCCTACGAGCAGTACTTC. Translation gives CAISGGTSSYEQYF.

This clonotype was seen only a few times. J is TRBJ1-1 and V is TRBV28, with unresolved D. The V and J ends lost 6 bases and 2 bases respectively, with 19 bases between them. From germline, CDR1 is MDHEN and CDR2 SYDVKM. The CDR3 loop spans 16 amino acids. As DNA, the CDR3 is TGTGCCAGCAGCCCCCTCAGCGGGGATTCTAACACTGAAGCTTTCTTT. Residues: CASSPLSGDSNTEAFF.

CDR3 sequence (DNA): TGCAGTGCTAGAACGTGGGGGGGCCAAGAGACCCAGTACTTC. This codes for CSARTWGGQETQYF. The rearrangement uses TRBV20-1 and TRBJ2-5; 7 nucleotides line up with TRBD2. V dropped 2 bases and J dropped 1; count of bases not matched to a gene: 4. CDR3 size: 14 residues. From germline, CDR1 is DFQATT and CDR2 SNEGSKA (reference sequence).

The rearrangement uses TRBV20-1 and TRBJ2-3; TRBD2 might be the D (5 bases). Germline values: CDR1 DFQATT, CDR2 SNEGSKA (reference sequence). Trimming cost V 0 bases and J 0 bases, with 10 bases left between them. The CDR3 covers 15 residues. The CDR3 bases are TGCAGTGCTAGAGAAGCGGAGACTAGCACAGATACGCAGTATTTT. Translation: CSAREAETSTDTQYF.

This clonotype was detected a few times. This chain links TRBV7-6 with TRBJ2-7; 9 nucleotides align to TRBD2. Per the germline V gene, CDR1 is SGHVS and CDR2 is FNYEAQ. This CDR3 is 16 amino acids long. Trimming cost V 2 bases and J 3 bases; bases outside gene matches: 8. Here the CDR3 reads CASSLTSSGRFYEQYF. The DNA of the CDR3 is TGTGCCAGCAGCTTAACCTCAAGCGGGAGGTTCTACGAGCAGTACTTC.

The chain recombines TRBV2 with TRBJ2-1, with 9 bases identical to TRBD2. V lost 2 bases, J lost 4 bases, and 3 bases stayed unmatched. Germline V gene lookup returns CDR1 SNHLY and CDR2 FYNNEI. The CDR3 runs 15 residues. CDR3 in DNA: TGTGCCAGCAGTGAAAGGCTAGCGGGGTACAATGAGCAGTTCTTC. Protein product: CASSERLAGYNEQFF.

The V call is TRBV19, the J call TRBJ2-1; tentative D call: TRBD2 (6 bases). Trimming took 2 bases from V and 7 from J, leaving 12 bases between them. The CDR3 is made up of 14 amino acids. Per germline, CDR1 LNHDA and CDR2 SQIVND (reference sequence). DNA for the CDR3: TGTGCCAGTAGTATAATGGGGGGTTATAATGAGCAGTTCTTC. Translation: CASSIMGGYNEQFF.

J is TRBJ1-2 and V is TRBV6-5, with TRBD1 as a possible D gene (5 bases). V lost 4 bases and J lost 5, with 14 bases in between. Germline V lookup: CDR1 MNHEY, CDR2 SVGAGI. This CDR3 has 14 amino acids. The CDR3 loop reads CASSSSRQRYGYTF. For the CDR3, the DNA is TGTGCCAGCAGTTCATCAAGACAGAGATATGGCTACACCTTC.

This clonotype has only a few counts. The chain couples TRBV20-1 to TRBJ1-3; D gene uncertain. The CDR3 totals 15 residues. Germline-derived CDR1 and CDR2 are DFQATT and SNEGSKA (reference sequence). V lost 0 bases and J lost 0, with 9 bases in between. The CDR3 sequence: CSAREAGSSGNTIYF. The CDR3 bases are TGCAGTGCTAGAGAGGCAGGAAGCTCTGGAAACACCATATATTTT.

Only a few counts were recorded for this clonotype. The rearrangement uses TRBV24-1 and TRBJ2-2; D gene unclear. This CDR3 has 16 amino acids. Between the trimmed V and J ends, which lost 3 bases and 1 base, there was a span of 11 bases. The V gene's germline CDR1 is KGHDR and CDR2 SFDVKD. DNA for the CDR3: TGTGCCACCAGTGATGTTTTGACGGAGAACACCGGGGAGCTGTTTTTT. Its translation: CATSDVLTENTGELFF.

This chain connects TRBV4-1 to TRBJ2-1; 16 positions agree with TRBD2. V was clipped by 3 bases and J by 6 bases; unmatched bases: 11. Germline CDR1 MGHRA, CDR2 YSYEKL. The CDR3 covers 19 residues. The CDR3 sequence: CASSHPGLAGGPQSNEQFF. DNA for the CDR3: TGCGCCAGCAGCCACCCGGGACTAGCGGGAGGGCCACAGTCCAATGAGCAGTTCTTC.